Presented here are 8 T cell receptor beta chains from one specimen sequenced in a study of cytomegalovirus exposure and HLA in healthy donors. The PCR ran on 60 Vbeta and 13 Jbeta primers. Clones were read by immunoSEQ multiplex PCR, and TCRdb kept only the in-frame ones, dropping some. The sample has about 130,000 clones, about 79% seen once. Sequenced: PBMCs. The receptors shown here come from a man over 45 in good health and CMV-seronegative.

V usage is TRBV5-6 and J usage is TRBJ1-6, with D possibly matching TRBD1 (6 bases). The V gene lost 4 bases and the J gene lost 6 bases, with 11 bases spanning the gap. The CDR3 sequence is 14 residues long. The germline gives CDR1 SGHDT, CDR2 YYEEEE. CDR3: CASSRQGTNSPLHF. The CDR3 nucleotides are TGTGCCAGCAGCCGCCAGGGGACTAATTCACCCCTCCACTTT.

CDR3 sequence reads: CASSPGVANEKLFF. Here the CDR3 DNA reads TGCGCCAGCAGCCCCGGGGTGGCTAATGAAAAACTGTTTTTT. The V and J genes are TRBV5-1 and TRBJ1-4, with D uncertain. Germline assignment: CDR1 SGHRS and CDR2 YFSETQ. The V end was cut by 4 bases, the J end by 3 bases, with 10 bases between. The CDR3 is 14 residues long.

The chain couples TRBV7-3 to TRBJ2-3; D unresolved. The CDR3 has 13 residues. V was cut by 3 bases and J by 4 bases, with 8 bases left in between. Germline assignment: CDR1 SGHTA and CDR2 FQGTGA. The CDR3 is CASSFQVPDTQYF. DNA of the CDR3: TGTGCCAGCAGCTTTCAGGTCCCAGATACGCAGTATTTT.

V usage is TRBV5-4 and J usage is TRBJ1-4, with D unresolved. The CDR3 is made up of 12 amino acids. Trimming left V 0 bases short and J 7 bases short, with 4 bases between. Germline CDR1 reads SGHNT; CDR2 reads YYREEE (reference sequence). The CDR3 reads CASSLVGEKLFF. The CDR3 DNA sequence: TGTGCCAGCAGCTTGGTCGGTGAAAAACTGTTTTTT.

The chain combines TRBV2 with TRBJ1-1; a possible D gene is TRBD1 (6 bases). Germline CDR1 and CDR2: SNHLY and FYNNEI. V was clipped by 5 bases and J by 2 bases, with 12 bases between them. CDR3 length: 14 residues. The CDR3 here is CASSPTGINTEAFF. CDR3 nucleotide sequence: TGTGCCAGCAGTCCGACAGGCATAAACACTGAAGCTTTCTTT.

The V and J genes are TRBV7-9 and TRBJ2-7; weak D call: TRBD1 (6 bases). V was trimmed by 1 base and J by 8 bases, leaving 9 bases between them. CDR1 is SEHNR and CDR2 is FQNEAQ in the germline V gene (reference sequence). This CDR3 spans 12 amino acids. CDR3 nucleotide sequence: TGTGCCAGCAGCTTAGATGGGGGCCAGCAGTACTTC. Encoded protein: CASSLDGGQQYF.

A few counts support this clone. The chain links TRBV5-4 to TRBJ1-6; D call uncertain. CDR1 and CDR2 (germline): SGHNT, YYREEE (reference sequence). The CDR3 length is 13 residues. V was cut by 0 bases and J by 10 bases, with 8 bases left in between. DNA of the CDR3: TGTGCCAGCAGCTTGGACTCGTTATCACCCCTCCACTTT. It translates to CASSLDSLSPLHF. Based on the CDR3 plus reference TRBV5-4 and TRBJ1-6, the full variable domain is ETGVTQSPTHLIKTRGQQVTLRCSSQSGHNTVSWYQQALGQGPQFIFQYYREEENGRGNFPPRFSGLQFPNYSSELNVNALELDDSALYLCASSLDSLSPLHFGNGTRLTVT.

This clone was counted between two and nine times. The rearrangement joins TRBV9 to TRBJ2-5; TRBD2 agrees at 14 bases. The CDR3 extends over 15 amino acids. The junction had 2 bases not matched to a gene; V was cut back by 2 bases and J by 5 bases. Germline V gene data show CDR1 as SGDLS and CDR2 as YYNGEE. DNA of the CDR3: TGTGCCAGCAGCGTCGGACTAGCGGGGGGCGAGACCCAGTACTTC. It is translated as CASSVGLAGGETQYF.